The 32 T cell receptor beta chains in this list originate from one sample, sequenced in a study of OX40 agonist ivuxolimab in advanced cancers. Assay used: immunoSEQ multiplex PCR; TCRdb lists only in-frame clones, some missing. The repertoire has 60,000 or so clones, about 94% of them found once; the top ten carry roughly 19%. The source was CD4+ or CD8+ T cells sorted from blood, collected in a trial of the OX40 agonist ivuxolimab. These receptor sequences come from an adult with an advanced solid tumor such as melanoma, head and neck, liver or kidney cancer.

CDR3 sequence reads: CASSRMAGALSTDTQYF. The CDR3 nucleotides are TGCGCCAGCAGCCGCATGGCTGGGGCCTTGAGCACAGATACGCAGTATTTT. The chain links TRBV4-3 to TRBJ2-3; a possible D gene is TRBD1 (5 bases). CDR1 and CDR2 from the germline V gene are LGHNA and YSLEER. The CDR3 loop spans 17 amino acids. V was clipped by 4 bases and J by 0 bases, with 17 bases between them.

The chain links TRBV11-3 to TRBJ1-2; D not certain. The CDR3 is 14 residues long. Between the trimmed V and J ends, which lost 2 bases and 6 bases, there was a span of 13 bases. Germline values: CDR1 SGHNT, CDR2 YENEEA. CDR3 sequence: CASSLLRAQDGYTF. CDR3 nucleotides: TGTGCCAGCAGCTTATTAAGGGCGCAGGATGGCTACACCTTC. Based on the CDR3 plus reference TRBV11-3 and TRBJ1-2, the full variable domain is EAGVVQSPRYKIIEKKQPVAFWCNPISGHNTLYWYLQNLGQGPELLIRYENEEAVDDSQLPKDRFSAERLKGVDSTLKIQPAELGDSAVYLCASSLLRAQDGYTFGSGTRLTVV.

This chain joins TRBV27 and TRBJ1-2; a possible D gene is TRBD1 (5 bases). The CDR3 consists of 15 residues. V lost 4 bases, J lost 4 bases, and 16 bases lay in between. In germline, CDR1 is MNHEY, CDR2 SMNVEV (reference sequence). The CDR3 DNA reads TGTGCCAGCAGTTCCTCGGCGGGGGGGGGCTATGGCTACACCTTC. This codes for CASSSSAGGGYGYTF.

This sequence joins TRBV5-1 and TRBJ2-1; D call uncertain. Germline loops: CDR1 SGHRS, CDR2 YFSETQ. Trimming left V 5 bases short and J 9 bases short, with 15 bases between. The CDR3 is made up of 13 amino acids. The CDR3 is CASSASGSSEQFF. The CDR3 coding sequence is TGCGCCAGCAGTGCAAGTGGGTCCAGTGAGCAGTTCTTC. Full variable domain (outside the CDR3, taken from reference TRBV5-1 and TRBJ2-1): KAGVTQTPRYLIKTRGQQVTLSCSPISGHRSVSWYQQTPGQGLQFLFEYFSETQRNKGNFPGRFSGRQFSNSRSEMNVSTLELGDSALYLCASSASGSSEQFFGPGTRLTVL.

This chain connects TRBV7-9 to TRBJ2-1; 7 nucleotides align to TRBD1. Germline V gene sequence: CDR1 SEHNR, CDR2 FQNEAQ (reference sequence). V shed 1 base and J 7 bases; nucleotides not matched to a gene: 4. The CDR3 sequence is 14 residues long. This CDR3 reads CASSLEGAGNEQFF. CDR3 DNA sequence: TGTGCCAGCAGCTTAGAGGGGGCCGGGAATGAGCAGTTCTTC.

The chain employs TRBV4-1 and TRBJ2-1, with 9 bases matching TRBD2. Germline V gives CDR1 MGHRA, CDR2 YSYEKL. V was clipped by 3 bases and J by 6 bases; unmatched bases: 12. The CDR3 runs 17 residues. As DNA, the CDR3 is TGCGCCAGCAGCCAGGAAGAAGCGGGAGGTTTCCGCAATGAGCAGTTCTTC. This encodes CASSQEEAGGFRNEQFF.

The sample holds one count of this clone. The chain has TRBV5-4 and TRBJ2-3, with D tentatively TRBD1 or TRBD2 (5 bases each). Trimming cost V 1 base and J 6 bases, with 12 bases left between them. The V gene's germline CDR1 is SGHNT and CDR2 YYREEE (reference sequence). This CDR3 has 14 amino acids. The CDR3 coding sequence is TGTGCCAGCAGCTTGTGGGGGAGCGCGGATACGCAGTATTTT. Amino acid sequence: CASSLWGSADTQYF.

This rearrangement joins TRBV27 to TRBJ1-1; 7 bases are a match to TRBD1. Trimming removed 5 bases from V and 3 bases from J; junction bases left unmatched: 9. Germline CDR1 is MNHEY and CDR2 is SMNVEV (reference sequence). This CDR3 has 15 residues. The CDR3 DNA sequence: TGTGCCAGCAGTCCGCGAACAGGGGCGCACACTGAAGCTTTCTTT. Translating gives CASSPRTGAHTEAFF.

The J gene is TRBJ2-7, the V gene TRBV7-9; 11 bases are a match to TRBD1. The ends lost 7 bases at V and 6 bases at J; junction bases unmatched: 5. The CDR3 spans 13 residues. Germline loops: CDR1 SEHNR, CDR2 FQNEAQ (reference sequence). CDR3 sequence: CASIGQGAPEQYF. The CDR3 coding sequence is TGTGCCAGCATCGGACAGGGGGCCCCCGAGCAGTACTTC.

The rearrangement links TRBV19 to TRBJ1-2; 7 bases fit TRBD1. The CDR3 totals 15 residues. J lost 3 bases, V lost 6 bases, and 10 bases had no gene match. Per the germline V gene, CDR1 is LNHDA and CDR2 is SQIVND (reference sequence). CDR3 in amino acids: CASRTTQTGHYGYTF. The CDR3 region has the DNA TGTGCCAGTAGAACCACGCAGACAGGGCACTATGGCTACACCTTC.

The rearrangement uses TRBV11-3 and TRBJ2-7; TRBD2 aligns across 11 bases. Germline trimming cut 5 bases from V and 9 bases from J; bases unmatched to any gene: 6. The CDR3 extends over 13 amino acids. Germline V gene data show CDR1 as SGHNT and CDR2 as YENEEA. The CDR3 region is CASSLGGTSGQYF. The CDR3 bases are TGTGCCAGCAGCCTAGGAGGGACTAGCGGGCAGTACTTC.

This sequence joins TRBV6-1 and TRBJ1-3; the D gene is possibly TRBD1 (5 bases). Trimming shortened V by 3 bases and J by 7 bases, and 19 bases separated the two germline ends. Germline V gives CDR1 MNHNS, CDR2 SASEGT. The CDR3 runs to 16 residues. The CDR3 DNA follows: TGTGCCAGCAGTGACCAAAGTCGGGACGGCTGGAACACCATATATTTT. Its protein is CASSDQSRDGWNTIYF.

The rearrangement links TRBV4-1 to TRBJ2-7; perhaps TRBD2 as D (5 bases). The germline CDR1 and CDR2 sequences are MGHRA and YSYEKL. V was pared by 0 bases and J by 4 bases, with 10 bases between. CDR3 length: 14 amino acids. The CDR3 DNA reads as TGCGCCAGCAGCCAAGATACTGGGGAGTACGAGCAGTACTTC. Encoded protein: CASSQDTGEYEQYF.

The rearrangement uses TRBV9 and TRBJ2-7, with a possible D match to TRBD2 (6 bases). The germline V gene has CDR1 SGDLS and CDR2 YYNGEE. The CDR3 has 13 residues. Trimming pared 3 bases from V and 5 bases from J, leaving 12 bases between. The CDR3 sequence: CASSAYGGDEQYF. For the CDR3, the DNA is TGTGCCAGCAGCGCCTACGGAGGGGACGAGCAGTACTTC. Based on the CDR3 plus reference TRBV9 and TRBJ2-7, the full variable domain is DSGVTQTPKHLITATGQRVTLRCSPRSGDLSVYWYQQSLDQGLQFLIQYYNGEERAKGNILERFSAQQFPDLHSELNLSSLELGDSALYFCASSAYGGDEQYFGPGTRLTVT.

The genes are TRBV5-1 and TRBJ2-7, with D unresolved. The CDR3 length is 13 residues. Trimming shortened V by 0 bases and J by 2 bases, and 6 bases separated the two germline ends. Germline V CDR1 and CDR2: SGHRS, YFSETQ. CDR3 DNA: TGCGCCAGCAGCTTGGACAGCCCCTACGAGCAGTACTTC. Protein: CASSLDSPYEQYF.

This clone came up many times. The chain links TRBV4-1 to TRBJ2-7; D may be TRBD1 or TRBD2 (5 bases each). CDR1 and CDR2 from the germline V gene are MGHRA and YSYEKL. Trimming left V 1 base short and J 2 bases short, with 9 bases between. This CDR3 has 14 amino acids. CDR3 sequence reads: CASSQGDRTYEQYF. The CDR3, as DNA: TGCGCCAGCAGCCAAGGGGACCGTACCTACGAGCAGTACTTC.

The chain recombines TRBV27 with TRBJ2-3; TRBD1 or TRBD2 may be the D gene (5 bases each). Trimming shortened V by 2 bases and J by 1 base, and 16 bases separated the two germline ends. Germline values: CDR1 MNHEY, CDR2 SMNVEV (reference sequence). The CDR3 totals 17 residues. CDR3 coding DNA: TGTGCCAGCAGTTTAAACCGGGACGCTGACGGCACAGATACGCAGTATTTT. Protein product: CASSLNRDADGTDTQYF.

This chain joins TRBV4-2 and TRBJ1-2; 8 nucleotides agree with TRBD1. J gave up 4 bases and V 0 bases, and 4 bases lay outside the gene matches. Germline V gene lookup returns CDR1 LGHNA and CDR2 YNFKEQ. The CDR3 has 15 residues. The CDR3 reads CASSQETGALYGYTF. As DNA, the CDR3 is TGTGCCAGCAGCCAAGAGACAGGGGCACTCTATGGCTACACCTTC.

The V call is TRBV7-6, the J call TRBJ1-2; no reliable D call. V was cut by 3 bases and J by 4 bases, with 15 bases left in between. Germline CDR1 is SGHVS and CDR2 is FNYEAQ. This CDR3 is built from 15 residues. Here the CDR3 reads CASSLSYGSGYGYTF. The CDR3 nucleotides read TGTGCCAGCAGCTTGTCATACGGGAGTGGCTATGGCTACACCTTC.

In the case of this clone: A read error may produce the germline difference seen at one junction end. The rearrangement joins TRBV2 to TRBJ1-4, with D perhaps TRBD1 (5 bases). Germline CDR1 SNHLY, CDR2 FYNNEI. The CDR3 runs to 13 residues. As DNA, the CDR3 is TGTGCCAGCAGTGAAACTCGTCTACGGGACCAACCTTTT. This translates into CASSETRLRDQPF. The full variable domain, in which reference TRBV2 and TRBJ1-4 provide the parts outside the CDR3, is EPEVTQTPSHQVTQMGQEVILRCVPISNHLYFYWYRQILGQKVEFLVSFYNNEISEKSEIFDDQFSVERPDGSNFTLKIRSTKLEDSAMYFCASSETRLRDQPFGSGTQLSVL.

This chain's CDR3 is CASSQDGANTGELFF. The CDR3 coding sequence is TGCGCCAGCAGCCAAGATGGGGCGAACACCGGGGAGCTGTTTTTT. The chain couples TRBV4-3 to TRBJ2-2; D unresolved. Trimming took 0 bases from V and 0 from J, leaving 5 bases between them. There are 15 residues in the CDR3. From germline, CDR1 is LGHNA and CDR2 YSLEER.

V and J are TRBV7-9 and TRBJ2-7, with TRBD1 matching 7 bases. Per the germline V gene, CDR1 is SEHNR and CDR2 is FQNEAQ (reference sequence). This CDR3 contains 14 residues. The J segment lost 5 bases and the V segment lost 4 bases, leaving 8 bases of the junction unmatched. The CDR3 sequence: CASSSRQGVHEQYF. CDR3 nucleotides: TGTGCCAGCAGCTCCAGACAGGGTGTACACGAGCAGTACTTC.

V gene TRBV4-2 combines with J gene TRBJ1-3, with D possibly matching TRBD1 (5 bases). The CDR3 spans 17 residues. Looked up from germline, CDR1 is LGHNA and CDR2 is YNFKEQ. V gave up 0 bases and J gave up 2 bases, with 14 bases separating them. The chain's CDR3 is CASSQDRTPGAGNTIYF. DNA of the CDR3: TGTGCCAGCAGCCAAGACCGCACGCCGGGGGCTGGAAACACCATATATTTT.

This CDR3 is CASSPLGLAEMWHNEQFF. The DNA of the CDR3 is TGTGCCAGCAGCCCTTTAGGACTAGCGGAAATGTGGCACAATGAGCAGTTCTTC. J is TRBJ2-1 and V is TRBV7-2; 10 nucleotides match TRBD2. Germline CDR1 SGHTA, CDR2 FQGNSA. The CDR3 has 18 residues. The V and J ends lost 5 bases and 5 bases, in that order; junction bases with no gene match: 15.

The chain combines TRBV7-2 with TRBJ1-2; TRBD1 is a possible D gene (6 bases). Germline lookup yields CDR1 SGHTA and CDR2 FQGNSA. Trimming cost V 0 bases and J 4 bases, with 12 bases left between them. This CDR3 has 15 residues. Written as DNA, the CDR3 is TGTGCCAGCAGCTTAGCAGGGGGGAGATTCTATGGCTACACCTTC. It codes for CASSLAGGRFYGYTF.

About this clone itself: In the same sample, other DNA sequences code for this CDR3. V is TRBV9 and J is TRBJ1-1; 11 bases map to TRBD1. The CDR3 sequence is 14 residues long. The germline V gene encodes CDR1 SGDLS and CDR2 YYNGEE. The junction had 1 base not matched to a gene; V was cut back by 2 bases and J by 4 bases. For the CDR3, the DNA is TGTGCCAGCAGCGTCGGGACAGGGGGCACTGAAGCTTTCTTT. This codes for CASSVGTGGTEAFF.

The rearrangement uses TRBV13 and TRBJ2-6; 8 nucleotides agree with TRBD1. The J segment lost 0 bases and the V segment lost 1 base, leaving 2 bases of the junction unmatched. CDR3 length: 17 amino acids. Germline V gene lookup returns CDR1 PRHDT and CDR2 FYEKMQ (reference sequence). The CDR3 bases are TGTGCCAGCAGCTTAGCGGGGACAGGCTCTGGGGCCAACGTCCTGACTTTC. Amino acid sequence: CASSLAGTGSGANVLTF.

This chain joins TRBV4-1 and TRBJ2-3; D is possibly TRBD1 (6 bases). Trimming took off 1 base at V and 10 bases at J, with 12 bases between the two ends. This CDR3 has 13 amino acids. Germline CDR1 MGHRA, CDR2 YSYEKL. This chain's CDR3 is CASSQGIQGPQYF. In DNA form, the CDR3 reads TGCGCCAGCAGCCAAGGTATACAGGGACCGCAGTATTTT.

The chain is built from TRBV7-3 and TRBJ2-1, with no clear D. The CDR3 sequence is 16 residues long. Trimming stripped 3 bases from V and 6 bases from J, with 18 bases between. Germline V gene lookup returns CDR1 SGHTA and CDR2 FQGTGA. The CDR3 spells CASSFATTDLFNEQFF. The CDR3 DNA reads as TGTGCCAGCAGCTTCGCCACGACTGACCTTTTCAATGAGCAGTTCTTC. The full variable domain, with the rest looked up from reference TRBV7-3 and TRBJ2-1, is GAGVSQTPSNKVTEKGKYVELRCDPISGHTALYWYRQSLGQGPEFLIYFQGTGAADDSGLPNDRFFAVRPEGSVSTLKIQRTERGDSAVYLCASSFATTDLFNEQFFGPGTRLTVL.

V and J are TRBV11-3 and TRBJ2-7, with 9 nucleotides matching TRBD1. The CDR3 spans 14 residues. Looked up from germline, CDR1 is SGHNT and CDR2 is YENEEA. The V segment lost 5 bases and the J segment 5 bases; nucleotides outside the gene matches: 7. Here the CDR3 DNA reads TGTGCCAGCAGCCCGGGGACAGGGCGCGACGAGCAGTACTTC. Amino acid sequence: CASSPGTGRDEQYF.

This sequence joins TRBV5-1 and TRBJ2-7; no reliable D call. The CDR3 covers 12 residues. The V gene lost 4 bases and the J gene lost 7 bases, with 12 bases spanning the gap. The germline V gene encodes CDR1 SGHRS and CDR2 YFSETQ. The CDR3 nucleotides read TGCGCCAGCAGCCTCTCGGGCGGAGAGCAGTACTTC. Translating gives CASSLSGGEQYF.

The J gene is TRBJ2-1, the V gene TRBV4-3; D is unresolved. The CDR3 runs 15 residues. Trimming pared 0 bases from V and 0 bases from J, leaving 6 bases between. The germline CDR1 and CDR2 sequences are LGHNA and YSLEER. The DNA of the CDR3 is TGCGCCAGCAGCCAAGATATCGGCTCCTACAATGAGCAGTTCTTC. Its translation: CASSQDIGSYNEQFF.